A selection of T cell receptor beta chains follows, all from one sample in a study of CXCR3-negative and CXCR3-positive naive CD8 T cells. After re-calling the 5' RACE reads, TCRdb lists one entry per CDR3 protein, DNA absent. This repertoire includes roughly 70,000 distinct CDR3 sequences. Sequencing was performed on naive CXCR3- CD8+ T cells from blood. These receptor sequences come from a human donor in good health. Some clones in this sample may be carry-over from other donors' samples. The CDR3 runs from the conserved cysteine through the conserved F or W. The order of the fields is V gene, CDR3 length, J gene, CDR3 protein.

v_gene: TRBV7-2
len: 17
j_gene: TRBJ2-7
CDR3aa: CASSLVTTGVDSYEQYF

v_gene: TRBV7-9
len: 17
j_gene: TRBJ1-1
CDR3aa: CASSLDRGSFVNTEAFF

v_gene: TRBV14
len: 14
j_gene: TRBJ2-2
CDR3aa: CASSPLGAVGELFF

v_gene: TRBV29-1
len: 11
j_gene: TRBJ1-1
CDR3aa: CSVEQLGEAFF

v_gene: TRBV29-1
len: 12
j_gene: TRBJ1-5
CDR3aa: CSVITEDQPQHF

v_gene: TRBV19
len: 13
j_gene: TRBJ1-1
CDR3aa: CASSETMNTEAFF

v_gene: TRBV12-3/TRBV12-4
len: 18
j_gene: TRBJ2-1
CDR3aa: CASSLGQGGGPTYNEQFF

v_gene: TRBV15
len: 15
j_gene: TRBJ2-7
CDR3aa: CATSKQGATSYEQYF

v_gene: TRBV13
len: 14
j_gene: TRBJ1-1
CDR3aa: CASSPRGANTEAFF

v_gene: TRBV4-3
len: 19
j_gene: TRBJ2-3
CDR3aa: CASSQTWGRGGWDGDTQYF

v_gene: TRBV2
len: 16
j_gene: TRBJ2-3
CDR3aa: CASTPWADNSTDTQYF

v_gene: TRBV28
len: 17
j_gene: TRBJ2-5
CDR3aa: CASSFRIGDRGQETQYF

v_gene: TRBV15
len: 16
j_gene: TRBJ1-4
CDR3aa: CATSRDQGAGNEKLFF

v_gene: TRBV20-1
len: 14
j_gene: TRBJ2-7
CDR3aa: CSAPGRGSVYEQYF

v_gene: TRBV29-1
len: 12
j_gene: TRBJ2-2
CDR3aa: CSAPANTGELFF

v_gene: TRBV6-2/TRBV6-3
len: 14
j_gene: TRBJ2-5
CDR3aa: CASGDRTSLETQYF

v_gene: TRBV6-6
len: 16
j_gene: TRBJ2-5
CDR3aa: CASSPTSGDFQETQYF

v_gene: TRBV15
len: 14
j_gene: TRBJ1-1
CDR3aa: CATSRIYDSLGAFF

v_gene: TRBV7-2
len: 16
j_gene: TRBJ2-1
CDR3aa: CASSPGSGRLNNEQFF

v_gene: TRBV21-1
len: 14
j_gene: TRBJ2-1
CDR3aa: CASSKGVDSNEQFF

v_gene: TRBV19
len: 11
j_gene: TRBJ2-7
CDR3aa: CATGVFYEQYF

v_gene: TRBV2
len: 13
j_gene: TRBJ1-1
CDR3aa: CASPNRGNTEAFF

v_gene: TRBV4-3
len: 16
j_gene: TRBJ2-5
CDR3aa: CASSPDDGEKQETQYF

v_gene: TRBV6-2/TRBV6-3
len: 15
j_gene: TRBJ2-1
CDR3aa: CASSYTGQFIYEQFF

v_gene: TRBV4-2
len: 17
j_gene: TRBJ2-5
CDR3aa: CARSQVPRTGEEETQYF

v_gene: TRBV12-3/TRBV12-4
len: 14
j_gene: TRBJ2-7
CDR3aa: CASRLTGEPYEQYF

v_gene: TRBV7-9
len: 15
j_gene: TRBJ2-3
CDR3aa: CASSDQGEGTDTQYF

v_gene: TRBV6-5
len: 15
j_gene: TRBJ2-3
CDR3aa: CASSYVPGSTDTQYF

v_gene: TRBV5-5
len: 17
j_gene: TRBJ1-1
CDR3aa: CASSFLGIGTGVTEAFF

v_gene: TRBV14
len: 12
j_gene: TRBJ2-7
CDR3aa: CASSQAFYEQYF

v_gene: TRBV12-3/TRBV12-4
len: 12
j_gene: TRBJ2-1
CDR3aa: CASSLGRAEQFF

v_gene: TRBV5-1
len: 14
j_gene: TRBJ2-7
CDR3aa: CASSFLSVTYEQYF

v_gene: TRBV12-3/TRBV12-4
len: 15
j_gene: TRBJ2-7
CDR3aa: CASSPSGVAPYEQYF

v_gene: TRBV7-6
len: 13
j_gene: TRBJ2-1
CDR3aa: CASSLAVGNEQFF

v_gene: TRBV29-1
len: 14
j_gene: TRBJ2-1
CDR3aa: CSVATSGGFNEQFF

v_gene: TRBV7-2
len: 19
j_gene: TRBJ2-1
CDR3aa: CASSVPGLAGGGHYNEQFF

v_gene: TRBV6-2/TRBV6-3
len: 18
j_gene: TRBJ2-7
CDR3aa: CASSYSPLGTSGIYEQYF

v_gene: TRBV29-1
len: 12
j_gene: TRBJ2-1
CDR3aa: CSVRDSYNEQFF

v_gene: TRBV14
len: 19
j_gene: TRBJ2-7
CDR3aa: CASSPGGEWRDSPLYEQYF

v_gene: TRBV29-1
len: 11
j_gene: TRBJ1-1
CDR3aa: CSVNLGMWAFF

v_gene: TRBV12-3/TRBV12-4
len: 11
j_gene: TRBJ1-3
CDR3aa: CASSRSPPLYF

v_gene: TRBV29-1
len: 14
j_gene: TRBJ2-1
CDR3aa: CSVGGSGRDNEQFF